Below, 23 T cell receptor beta chains from the same sample are listed, as sequenced in a study of tumor-infiltrating lymphocytes in oesophageal squamous cell carcinoma. MiXCR, run by TCRdb on the PCR reads, gives a single entry per CDR3 protein. The table records some 3,900 distinct CDR3 sequences, roughly a fifth of them present only once. What was sequenced was normal esophageal tissue next to the tumor. The receptors originated from a male donor with esophageal squamous cell carcinoma.

This clonotype is deemed medium-sized (0.01 to 0.1%). The chain uses TRBV6-6 and TRBJ2-3, with 9 bases that match TRBD2. The CDR3 covers 16 residues. Germline-derived CDR1 and CDR2 are MNHNY and SVGAGI (reference sequence). J lost 4 bases, V lost 0 bases, and 5 bases had no gene match. CDR3 coding DNA: TGTGCCAGCAGTTACTCCCTGCGGGGGGGCGCAGATACGCAGTATTTT. It is translated as CASSYSLRGGADTQYF.

In this sample, this clonotype is large. The V call is TRBV12-3 or TRBV12-4, the J call TRBJ2-1; TRBD2 matches 9 bases. The CDR3 runs to 16 residues. With 4 bases clipped from V and 6 bases from J, the junction kept 10 bases outside the gene matches. The CDR3 protein is CASSWGSGGVGNEQFF. The CDR3 DNA reads TGTGCCAGCAGTTGGGGTAGCGGGGGCGTGGGCAATGAGCAGTTCTTC.

The chain employs TRBV24-1 and TRBJ1-5; the D is unclear. The CDR3 extends over 14 amino acids. In germline, CDR1 is KGHDR, CDR2 SFDVKD. V lost 3 bases, J lost 9 bases, and 14 bases lay in between. DNA for the CDR3: TGTGCCACCAGTGATGTAAACCTAATTGGGCCCCAGCATTTT. Residues: CATSDVNLIGPQHF.

This clonotype was seen many times. The chain combines TRBV5-6 with TRBJ2-7; 8 bases map to TRBD1. This CDR3 is built from 13 residues. Germline V gene data show CDR1 as SGHDT and CDR2 as YYEEEE. After removal of 5 bases from V and 5 bases from J, the junction contained 6 bases not matched to a gene. CDR3 amino acids: CASSPRGQDEQYF. Here the CDR3 DNA reads TGTGCCAGCAGTCCCAGGGGGCAGGACGAGCAGTACTTC.

This clonotype is labeled medium-sized. A single base separates this from a much larger clone, so it may be a read error. The rearrangement uses TRBV7-2 and TRBJ2-7; 7 bases line up with TRBD2. The CDR3 spans 18 residues. The V segment lost 4 bases and the J segment 7 bases; nucleotides outside the gene matches: 22. The germline V gene encodes CDR1 SGHTA and CDR2 FQGNSA. CDR3 in DNA: TGTGCCAGCAGCTCGCCCCGGACCGAGGAGCGGGATTACAATGAGCAGTACTTC. It encodes CASSSPRTEERDYNEQYF.

The chain links TRBV5-1 to TRBJ1-2; TRBD1 is a possible D gene (6 bases). V lost 3 bases and J 10 bases, leaving 22 bases between the germline ends. The CDR3 has 15 residues. The germline gives CDR1 SGHRS, CDR2 YFSETQ. CDR3 amino acids: CASSWKQGLEQDYTF. CDR3 in DNA: TGCGCCAGCAGCTGGAAGCAGGGGCTTGAGCAAGACTACACCTTC.

Concerning this clonotype: A much more abundant neighbour one base away suggests this may be a read error. This chain links TRBV10-2 with TRBJ2-3; D may be TRBD1 (6 bases). V was trimmed by 4 bases and J by 14 bases, leaving 22 bases between them. The CDR3 covers 14 residues. The germline CDR1 and CDR2 sequences are WSHSY and SAAADI. CDR3 coding DNA: TGCGCCAGCAGTGGGTCGGGACAAACCGGGGAGCTGTATTTT. It codes for CASSGSGQTGELYF.

This clonotype occurred many times. The rearrangement links TRBV6-1 to TRBJ1-2; TRBD1 agrees at 10 bases. Trimming cost V 7 bases and J 8 bases; bases outside gene matches: 13. The CDR3 runs 15 residues. In germline, CDR1 is MNHNS, CDR2 SASEGT. CDR3 coding DNA: TGTGCCAGCACCCTTACGTTCGGACAGGGGGAAGGCTACACCTTC. It yields the protein CASTLTFGQGEGYTF.

This clonotype was recorded at least ten times. The genes are TRBV27 and TRBJ2-6, with D perhaps matching TRBD1 (5 bases). The V end lost 5 bases, the J end lost 2 bases, and 10 bases lay between the germline ends. CDR3 size: 15 residues. Germline-derived CDR1 and CDR2 are MNHEY and SMNVEV (reference sequence). The DNA of the CDR3 is TGTGCCAGCAGTCGGCAGGGAACTGGGGCCAACGTCCTGACTTTC. The encoded protein is CASSRQGTGANVLTF.

By proportion, this clonotype is medium-sized. The CDR3 DNA is TGTGCCAGCAGTCACTCCGCAGGGGGCTATGGCTACACCTTC. Its translation is CASSHSAGGYGYTF. The gene calls are TRBV25-1 and TRBJ1-2; TRBD1 agrees at 7 bases. The CDR3 length is 14 residues. CDR1 is MGHDK and CDR2 is SYGVNS in the germline V gene. V lost 5 bases to trimming and J lost 4 bases; unmatched junction nucleotides: 7.

This clonotype has only one observation. A much larger clone lies one base from this, so it may be a read error. The chain links TRBV10-2 to TRBJ2-5; D is possibly TRBD1 or TRBD2 (6 bases each). Matching the DNA end better, TRBJ2-1 makes the J call doubtful. Looked up from germline, CDR1 is WSHSY and CDR2 is SAAADI. The CDR3 has 12 amino acids. CDR3 nucleotides: TGCGCCAGCAGGGCAGGGGAGGTCGAGCAGTTCTTC. Translated: CASRAGEVEQFF.

The genes are TRBV9 and TRBJ1-5; D ambiguous. Germline V lookup: CDR1 SGDLS, CDR2 YYNGEE. The CDR3 totals 18 residues. The V end was cut by 0 bases, the J end by 0 bases, with 16 bases between. The CDR3 sequence: CASSVVVMEGYSNQPQHF. Here the CDR3 DNA reads TGTGCCAGCAGCGTAGTCGTTATGGAGGGCTATAGCAATCAGCCCCAGCATTTT.

The chain carries TRBV3-1 and TRBJ2-1, with TRBD2 identical over 12 bases. Germline V gene sequence: CDR1 LGHDT, CDR2 YNNKEL (reference sequence). The length of the CDR3 is 15 residues. The V gene end was trimmed by 2 bases and the J gene end by 9 bases; junction bases not matched to a gene: 5. As DNA, the CDR3 is TGTGCCAGCAGCCAACTAGCGGGGGGGTGGCCTGAGCAGTTCTTC. This translates into CASSQLAGGWPEQFF.

This clonotype showed up many times. The conserved final phenylalanine or tryptophan is absent from the CDR3, which likely points to a read error. No DNA is shown, since the ends of the CDR3 on it are uncertain; the CDR3 is the one TCRdb lists. This chain uses TRBV7-9 with TRBJ2-3; the table calls TRBD2, which could not be checked here. Germline V gene sequence: CDR1 SEHNR, CDR2 FQNEAQ (reference sequence). The CDR3 spans 15 amino acids, including both terminal residues. CDR3: CASSVGLVNEQFFGP.

This clonotype was counted many times. The chain joins TRBV5-8 to TRBJ1-5; D perhaps matches TRBD1 (6 bases). There are 16 residues in the CDR3. Germline CDR1 is SGHTS and CDR2 is YDEGEE. Trimming took off 4 bases at V and 7 bases at J, with 21 bases between the two ends. The CDR3 spells CASSPTWGRGHQPQHF. The CDR3 DNA reads as TGTGCCAGCAGCCCAACGTGGGGGAGGGGACACCAGCCCCAGCATTTT. The full variable domain, its missing parts supplied by reference TRBV5-8 and TRBJ1-5, is EAGVTQSPTHLIKTRGQQATLRCSPISGHTSVYWYQQALGLGLQFLLWYDEGEERNRGNFPPRFSGRQFPNYSSELNVNALELEDSALYLCASSPTWGRGHQPQHFGDGTRLSIL.

Ten or more counts support this clonotype. The chain recombines TRBV12-3 or TRBV12-4 with TRBJ1-2, with TRBD1 as a possible D gene (5 bases). Between the trimmed V and J ends, which lost 2 bases and 0 bases, there was a span of 16 bases. There are 17 residues in the CDR3. The CDR3 DNA reads TGTGCCAGCAGTTTAATGGCAGGGTCGTTAGCTAACTATGGCTACACCTTC. This gives the protein CASSLMAGSLANYGYTF.

Worth noting for this clonotype: Because it lacks the conserved phenylalanine or tryptophan at the end, this CDR3 is likely a read error. The DNA is omitted, as the CDR3 cannot be located on it reliably, and the CDR3 follows TCRdb's listing. This rearrangement joins TRBV7-8 to TRBJ2-6; the D call TRBD1 from the table was never checked on the DNA. The CDR3 length is 17 residues, termini included. Germline CDR1 reads SGHVS; CDR2 reads FQNEAQ. The CDR3 protein is CASSLFQGPSYGYTFGP.

This clonotype occurred many times. This chain uses TRBV2 with TRBJ2-7; 8 nucleotides agree with TRBD2. The CDR3 runs 16 residues. V lost 1 base to trimming and J lost 2 bases; unmatched junction nucleotides: 7. The V gene's germline CDR1 is SNHLY and CDR2 FYNNEI. The CDR3 region has the DNA TGTGCCAGCAGTGAAGAGTTGGCGGGGGGCCCCTACGAGCAGTACTTC. Translation: CASSEELAGGPYEQYF.

This clonotype is medium-sized by share. The chain recombines TRBV12-3 or TRBV12-4 with TRBJ2-5; D may correspond to TRBD1 or TRBD2 (6 bases each). This CDR3 region has 13 residues. Trimming pared 4 bases from V and 5 bases from J, leaving 11 bases between. Here the CDR3 DNA reads TGTGCCAGCAGTTACGGGGGCCCCGAGACCCAGTACTTC. Residues: CASSYGGPETQYF.

By its share, this clonotype is large. This sequence joins TRBV7-8 and TRBJ1-1; 7 nucleotides match TRBD1. This CDR3 region has 15 residues. J lost 1 base, V lost 5 bases, and 7 bases had no gene match. Looked up from germline, CDR1 is SGHVS and CDR2 is FQNEAQ. The CDR3 region has the DNA TGTGCCAGCAGCCGCGCAAGGGGGCGGAACACTGAAGCTTTCTTT. Its translation: CASSRARGRNTEAFF.

This clonotype is judged medium-sized. J is TRBJ2-5 and V is TRBV11-3, with 9 positions matching TRBD2. V gave up 1 base and J gave up 3 bases; unmatched junction bases: 9. CDR1 is SGHNT and CDR2 is YENEEA in the germline V gene. The CDR3 is 17 residues long. The CDR3 reads CASSLGFLAGTEETQYF. DNA of the CDR3: TGTGCCAGCAGCTTAGGTTTCCTAGCGGGGACCGAAGAGACCCAGTACTTC.

Relative to its sample, this clonotype is medium-sized. The chain uses TRBV6-1 and TRBJ2-2, with D unclear. Germline-derived CDR1 and CDR2 are MNHNS and SASEGT. V lost 2 bases and J lost 6, with 10 bases in between. This CDR3 has 14 residues. In DNA form, the CDR3 reads TGTGCCAGCAGTGAAAACCCCACAGCCGGGGAGCTGTTTTTT. This gives the protein CASSENPTAGELFF.

This clonotype was recorded at least ten times. The V and J genes are TRBV6-1 and TRBJ1-1; D perhaps matches TRBD1 (5 bases). V was trimmed by 3 bases and J by 1 base, leaving 6 bases between them. In germline, CDR1 is MNHNS, CDR2 SASEGT. The CDR3 spans 13 residues. The CDR3 DNA sequence: TGTGCCAGCAGTGAGGGGGAGAACACTGAAGCTTTCTTT. Its translation is CASSEGENTEAFF.